This TCR beta chain was obtained from a study of T cells after yellow fever vaccination. Overall study: Where fractions had low cell numbers, libraries were prepared from them with the SMART-Seq v4 Ultra Low Input RNA kit.

This clonotype was detected ten times or more. What it recognizes is unknown. Universal primer sites and UMIs were introduced during 5'RACE template-switching synthesis of TCR cDNA. TCRdb redid the calling of the 5' RACE reads with MiXCR, one entry per CDR3 protein. The table lists around 300,000 distinct CDR3 sequences, 3.5% to 4.5% of them singletons. Trimming took 6 bases from V and 5 from J; bases not matched to a gene: 8. The germline gives CDR1 MNHEY, CDR2 SMNVEV (reference sequence). This CDR3 is 15 amino acids long. Study results and limitations: Boosting was followed by the reappearance of most primary-vaccination clones (about 97% CD4, about 88% CD8). The secondary T-cell response peaked on day 5, not day 15, but was weaker.

V is TRBV27 and J is TRBJ2-5, with 11 nucleotides matching TRBD2. The source material was PBMCs, sampled 15 days after the yellow fever booster vaccination. The origin of this receptor is a man between 18 and 29 years old who received the YFV17D yellow fever vaccine. The CDR3 spells CASRPTSGGWETQYF. The CDR3 DNA reads TGTGCCAGCAGACCCACTAGCGGGGGCTGGGAGACCCAGTACTTC.